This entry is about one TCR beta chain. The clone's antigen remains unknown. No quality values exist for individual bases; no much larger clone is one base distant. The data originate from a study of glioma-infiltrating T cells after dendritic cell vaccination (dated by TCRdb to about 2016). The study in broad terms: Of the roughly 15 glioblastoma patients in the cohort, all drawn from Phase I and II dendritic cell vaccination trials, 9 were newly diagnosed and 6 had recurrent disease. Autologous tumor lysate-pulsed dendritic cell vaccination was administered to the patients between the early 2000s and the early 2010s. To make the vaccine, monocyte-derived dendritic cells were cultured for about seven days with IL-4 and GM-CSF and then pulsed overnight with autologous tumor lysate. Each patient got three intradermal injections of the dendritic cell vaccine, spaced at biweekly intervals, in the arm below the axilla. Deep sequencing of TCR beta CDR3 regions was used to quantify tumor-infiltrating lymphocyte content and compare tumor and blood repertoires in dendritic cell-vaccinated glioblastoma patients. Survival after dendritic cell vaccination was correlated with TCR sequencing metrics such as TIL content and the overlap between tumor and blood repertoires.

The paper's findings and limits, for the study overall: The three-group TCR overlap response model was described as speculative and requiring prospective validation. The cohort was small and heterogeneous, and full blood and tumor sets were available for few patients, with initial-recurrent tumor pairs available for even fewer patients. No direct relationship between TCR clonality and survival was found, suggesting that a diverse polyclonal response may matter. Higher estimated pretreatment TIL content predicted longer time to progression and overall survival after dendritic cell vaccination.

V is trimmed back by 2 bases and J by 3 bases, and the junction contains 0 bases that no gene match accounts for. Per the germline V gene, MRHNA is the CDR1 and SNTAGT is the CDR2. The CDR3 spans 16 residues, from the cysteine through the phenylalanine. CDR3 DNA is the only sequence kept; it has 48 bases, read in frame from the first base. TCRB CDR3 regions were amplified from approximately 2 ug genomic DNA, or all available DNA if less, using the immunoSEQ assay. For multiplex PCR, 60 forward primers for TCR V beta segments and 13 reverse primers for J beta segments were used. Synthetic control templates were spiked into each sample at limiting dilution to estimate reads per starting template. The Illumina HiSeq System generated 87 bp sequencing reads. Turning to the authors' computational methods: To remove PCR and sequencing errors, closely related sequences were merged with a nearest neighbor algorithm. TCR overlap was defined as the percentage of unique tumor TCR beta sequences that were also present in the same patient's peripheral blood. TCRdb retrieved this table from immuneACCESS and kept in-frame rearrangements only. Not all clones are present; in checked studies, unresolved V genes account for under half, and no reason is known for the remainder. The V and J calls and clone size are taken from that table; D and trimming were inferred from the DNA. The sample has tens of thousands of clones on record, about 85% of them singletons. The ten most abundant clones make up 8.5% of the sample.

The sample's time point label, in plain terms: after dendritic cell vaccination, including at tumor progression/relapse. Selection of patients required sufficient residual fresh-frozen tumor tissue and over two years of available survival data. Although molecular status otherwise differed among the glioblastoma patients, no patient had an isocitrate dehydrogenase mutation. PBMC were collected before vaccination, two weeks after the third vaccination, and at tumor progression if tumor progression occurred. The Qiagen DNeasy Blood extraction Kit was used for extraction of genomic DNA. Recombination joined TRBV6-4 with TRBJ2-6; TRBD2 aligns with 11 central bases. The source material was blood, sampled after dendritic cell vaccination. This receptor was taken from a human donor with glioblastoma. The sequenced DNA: TGTGCCAGCAGTGACACTAGCGGGGGTGGGGCCAACGTCCTGACTTTC. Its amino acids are CASSDTSGGGANVLTF.